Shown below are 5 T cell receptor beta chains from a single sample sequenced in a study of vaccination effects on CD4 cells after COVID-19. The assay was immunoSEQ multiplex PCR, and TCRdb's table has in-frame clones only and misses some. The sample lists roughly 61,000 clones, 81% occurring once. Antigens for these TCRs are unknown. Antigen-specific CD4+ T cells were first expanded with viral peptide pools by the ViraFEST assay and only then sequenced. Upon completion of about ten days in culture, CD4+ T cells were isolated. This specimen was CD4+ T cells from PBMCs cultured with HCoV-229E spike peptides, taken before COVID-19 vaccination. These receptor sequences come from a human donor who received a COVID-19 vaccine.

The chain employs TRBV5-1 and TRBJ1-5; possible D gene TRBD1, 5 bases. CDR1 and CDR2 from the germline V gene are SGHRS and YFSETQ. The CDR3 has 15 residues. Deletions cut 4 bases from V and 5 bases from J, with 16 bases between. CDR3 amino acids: CASSAISGPDQPQHF. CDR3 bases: TGCGCCAGCAGCGCAATCTCGGGGCCGGATCAGCCCCAGCATTTT.

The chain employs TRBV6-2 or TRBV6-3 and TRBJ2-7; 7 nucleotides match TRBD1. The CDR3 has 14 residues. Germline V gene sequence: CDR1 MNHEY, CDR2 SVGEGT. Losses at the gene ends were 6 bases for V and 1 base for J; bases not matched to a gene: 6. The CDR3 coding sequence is TGTGCCAGCAGCCCGACAGGGACATCCTACGAGCAGTACGTC. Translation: CASSPTGTSYEQYV.

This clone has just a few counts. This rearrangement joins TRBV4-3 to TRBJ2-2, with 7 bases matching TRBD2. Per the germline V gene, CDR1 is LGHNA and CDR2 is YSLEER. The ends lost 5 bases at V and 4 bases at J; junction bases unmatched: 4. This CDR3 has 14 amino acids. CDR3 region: CASSFGRTTGELFF. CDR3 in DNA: TGCGCCAGCAGCTTCGGGAGGACCACCGGGGAGCTGTTTTTT.

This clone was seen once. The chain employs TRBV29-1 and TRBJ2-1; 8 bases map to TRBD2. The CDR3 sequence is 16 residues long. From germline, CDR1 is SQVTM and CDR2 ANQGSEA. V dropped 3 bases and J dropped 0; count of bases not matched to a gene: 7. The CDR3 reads CSVDPALAGSYNEQFF. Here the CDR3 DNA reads TGCAGCGTTGACCCTGCTCTAGCGGGCTCCTACAATGAGCAGTTCTTC.

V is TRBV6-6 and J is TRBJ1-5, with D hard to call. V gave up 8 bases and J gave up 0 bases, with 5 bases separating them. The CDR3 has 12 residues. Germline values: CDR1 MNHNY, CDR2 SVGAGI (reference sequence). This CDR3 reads CASGYSNQPQHF. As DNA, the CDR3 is TGTGCCAGCGGGTATAGCAATCAGCCCCAGCATTTT.